This T cell receptor (beta chain) was profiled in a study of T cell responses to AZD1222 COVID-19 vaccine listed by TCRdb under 2021. The study in broad terms: AZD1222 recipients whose second dose came at about 4 weeks and those whose second dose came at about 12 weeks were combined into one group, since spike-specific TCR depth and breadth did not differ between the two schedules. TCR sequencing was performed for some 250 trial participants, of whom 200 to 210 were given two doses of AZD1222 and roughly 25 were given two doses of MenACWY control vaccine. Trial participants were enrolled by age into subgroups of 18-55, 56-69 and 70-plus years, and roughly 150, 30 and 60 TCR-sequenced participants, respectively, were included in these subgroups. Overall results and qualifications from the work: Nearly half of unique spike-specific TCRs reportedly recognized epitopes outside regions mutated in the B.1.351 and B.1.1.7 variants. The vaccine-associated CD4 TCRs covered the entire spike protein, and the dominant responses fell in regions 160-218 and 743-854. Conclusions about previously exposed vaccinees were limited because only six AZD1222 recipients were SARS-CoV-2 seropositive at baseline. Because no day 14 peak-response samples were available, repertoires were characterized only after the peak T cell response. In the small 56-69-year group, the increase in depth fell short of significance, most likely because of low power. Most participants were white British and females outnumbered males, and the authors suggested that clonal diversity may have been underestimated. Spike-specific TCR breadth and depth rose significantly after two AZD1222 doses compared with day 0 and with MenACWY recipients.

In the case of this clone: The specificity of this receptor is unknown. Base qualities are not recorded, but no much larger clone differs from it by a single base.

The germline V gene encodes CDR1 MNHEY and CDR2 SVGAGI. Including the terminal cysteine and phenylalanine, the CDR3 comprises 14 residues. Solely the CDR3 DNA is kept, with 42 bases framed from the first base. The trim is 6 bases for V and 7 bases for J, with a gap of 13 bases between the germline ends. What this sample's time point label stands for: baseline before first vaccination. The vaccinee samples were drawn from two UK trials, COV001 and COV002, one of which was a single-blind randomized controlled phase 2/3 trial testing AZD1222 (ChAdOx1 nCoV-19) in healthy adults. Trial participant PBMC samples were collected at day 0 and day 28 after the second dose for TCRbeta chain sequencing. The CDR3 regions of human TCRbeta chains were subjected to immunosequencing. The original methods were these. Repertoire TCRs were matched against a reference library of SARS-CoV-2-specific TCRs generated with the MIRA antigen-specificity platform. Breadth was defined as the fraction of unique TCRs that were SARS-CoV-2-associated, and depth was defined as the fraction of total T cells that were SARS-CoV-2-associated. Using the MIRA data, every spike-specific TCR was mapped to the spike region that the TCR reacted to and assigned to either a CD4 or a CD8 class. Log10-transformed breadth and depth values were compared by one-way ANOVA with Sidak's multiple comparisons tests. TCRdb holds this immuneACCESS table with in-frame rearrangements only. Some clones are missing; in checked studies, unresolved V genes explain under half, and the rest has no known cause. From that table come the V and J calls and clone size; the DNA was used to work out D and trimming. The sample table lists some 110,000 clones, about 88% of them with a count of one. The top ten clones comprise around 7.5% of the sample.

This chain joins TRBV6-5 to TRBJ1-6; the D gene is perhaps TRBD1, from 5 matching bases. Specimen: peripheral blood, collected on day 0 of AZD1222 vaccination. This TCR derives from an adult in good health. The base sequence is TGTGCCAGCAGCTTTGGGACCGCAAATTCACCCCTCCACTTT. The translation is CASSFGTANSPLHF.